The rows below give T cell receptor beta chains drawn from one sample of a study of T cell changes during pregnancy in multiple sclerosis. Repertoires were generated with immunoSEQ multiplex PCR, while TCRdb's copy carries only in-frame clones and drops some. The repertoire includes just under 65,000 clones, 90% to 97% of them detected once, and approximately 2.3% sits in the top ten. Sequenced material: CD8+ T cells from peripheral blood mononuclear cells, taken after pregnancy. Receptor source: a female donor with multiple sclerosis, enrolled in a pregnancy study. Each CDR3 is given with its conserved first and last residue. A D gene is named only where the DNA matches it firmly. The size entry is marked missing in some rows and otherwise reads once, few, many or a size class.

d_call: NA; clone_size: NA; j_call: TRBJ2-7; v_call: TRBV11-2; cdr3_length: 11; cdr3_nt: TGTGCCAGCAGCCGCGGTAGCGAGCAGTACTTC; cdr3_aa: CASSRGSEQYF
d_call: TRBD2; clone_size: NA; j_call: TRBJ2-7; v_call: TRBV27; cdr3_length: 15; cdr3_nt: TGTGCCAGCAGTCCCAGGACTAGCGGGAGCCACGAGCAGTACTTC; cdr3_aa: CASSPRTSGSHEQYF
d_call: NA; clone_size: NA; j_call: TRBJ1-6; v_call: TRBV19; cdr3_length: 14; cdr3_nt: TGTGCCAGTAGTATCTGGGTGAAGGAGTCACCCCTCCACTTT; cdr3_aa: CASSIWVKESPLHF
d_call: NA; clone_size: NA; j_call: TRBJ2-5; v_call: TRBV7-9; cdr3_length: 14; cdr3_nt: TGTGCCAGCAGCTTAGTTCCCCTCCAAGAGACCCAGTACTTC; cdr3_aa: CASSLVPLQETQYF
d_call: TRBD2; clone_size: NA; j_call: TRBJ2-7; v_call: TRBV5-4; cdr3_length: 13; cdr3_nt: TGTGCCAGCAGCACTAGCGGGTTGGGCGAGCAGTACTTC; cdr3_aa: CASSTSGLGEQYF
d_call: TRBD2; clone_size: NA; j_call: TRBJ2-5; v_call: TRBV28; cdr3_length: 15; cdr3_nt: TGTGCCAGCAGTTTAGGGCTAGCGGACCAAGAGACCCAGTACTTC; cdr3_aa: CASSLGLADQETQYF
d_call: NA; clone_size: NA; j_call: TRBJ1-2; v_call: TRBV28; cdr3_length: 15; cdr3_nt: TGTGCCAGCTACGGGCCATCGACAGCTGACTATGGCTACACCTTC; cdr3_aa: CASYGPSTADYGYTF
d_call: TRBD1; clone_size: NA; j_call: TRBJ2-5; v_call: TRBV27; cdr3_length: 16; cdr3_nt: TGTGCCAGCAGTAACCACTTCGGGACAGATAAAGAGACCCAGTACTTC; cdr3_aa: CASSNHFGTDKETQYF
d_call: TRBD2; clone_size: NA; j_call: TRBJ2-7; v_call: TRBV7-9; cdr3_length: 16; cdr3_nt: TGTGCCAGCAGCCCCGGACTAGCGGGAAAGTTTAGGGAGCAGTACTTC; cdr3_aa: CASSPGLAGKFREQYF
d_call: TRBD1; clone_size: NA; j_call: TRBJ1-2; v_call: TRBV4-1; cdr3_length: 15; cdr3_nt: TGCGCCAGCAGCCAAGAACCGGACAGGGGAGGGGCGGTCACCTTC; cdr3_aa: CASSQEPDRGGAVTF
d_call: NA; clone_size: NA; j_call: TRBJ2-4; v_call: TRBV13; cdr3_length: 16; cdr3_nt: TGTGCCAGCAGCTTAGGCCTGGGTGGGGGCGAGGGCATTCAGTACTTC; cdr3_aa: CASSLGLGGGEGIQYF
d_call: NA; clone_size: NA; j_call: TRBJ2-7; v_call: TRBV27; cdr3_length: 14; cdr3_nt: TGTGCCAGCAGCCCCGGACAGCTGTCCTACGAGCAGTACTTC; cdr3_aa: CASSPGQLSYEQYF
d_call: TRBD1; clone_size: NA; j_call: TRBJ2-3; v_call: TRBV28; cdr3_length: 20; cdr3_nt: TGTGCCAGCAGTACACCAACCTGGGACAGGGTGTCTTTCGGCACAGATACGCAGTATTTT; cdr3_aa: CASSTPTWDRVSFGTDTQYF
d_call: TRBD1; clone_size: NA; j_call: TRBJ2-7; v_call: TRBV7-2; cdr3_length: 15; cdr3_nt: TGTGCCAGCAGCGGAGGACAGGGACCCGTCTACGAGCAGTACTTC; cdr3_aa: CASSGGQGPVYEQYF
d_call: NA; clone_size: NA; j_call: TRBJ2-2; v_call: TRBV5-6; cdr3_length: 13; cdr3_nt: TGTGCCAGCAGCTTGGGCGGGGCCGGGGAGCTGTTTTTT; cdr3_aa: CASSLGGAGELFF
d_call: TRBD2; clone_size: NA; j_call: TRBJ2-3; v_call: TRBV27; cdr3_length: 14; cdr3_nt: TGTGCCAGCATAGCGGGAGGGCCTAAGGCTACGCAGTATTTT; cdr3_aa: CASIAGGPKATQYF
d_call: TRBD2; clone_size: once; j_call: TRBJ2-7; v_call: TRBV6-6; cdr3_length: 15; cdr3_nt: TGTGCCAGCAGTTACGAAGGTAGCGGGAGTTCCGAGCAGTACTTC; cdr3_aa: CASSYEGSGSSEQYF
d_call: NA; clone_size: NA; j_call: TRBJ2-2; v_call: TRBV5-6; cdr3_length: 14; cdr3_nt: TGTGCCAGCAGCTCCCGGGACTTTTATGGGGAGCTGTTTTTT; cdr3_aa: CASSSRDFYGELFF
d_call: NA; clone_size: NA; j_call: TRBJ2-2; v_call: TRBV7-9; cdr3_length: 15; cdr3_nt: TGTGCCAGCACCCCCACAGGGCAGAACACCGGGGAGCTGTTTTTT; cdr3_aa: CASTPTGQNTGELFF
d_call: NA; clone_size: NA; j_call: TRBJ2-1; v_call: TRBV15; cdr3_length: 11; cdr3_nt: TGTGCCACCCGACTCCGGGGGGAGCAGTTCTTC; cdr3_aa: CATRLRGEQFF
d_call: TRBD1; clone_size: NA; j_call: TRBJ1-1; v_call: TRBV6-5; cdr3_length: 13; cdr3_nt: TGTGCCAGCAGCTTGGACAGGGTCGCTGAAGCTTTCTTT; cdr3_aa: CASSLDRVAEAFF
d_call: NA; clone_size: NA; j_call: TRBJ2-7; v_call: TRBV5-1; cdr3_length: 14; cdr3_nt: TGCGCCAGCAGCTTGGGACTGTCGGCCTACGAGCAGTACTTC; cdr3_aa: CASSLGLSAYEQYF
d_call: NA; clone_size: NA; j_call: TRBJ2-2; v_call: TRBV7-9; cdr3_length: 15; cdr3_nt: TGTGCCAGCAGCTTAGCGGGAGCCCCTTCCGGGGAGCTGTTTTTT; cdr3_aa: CASSLAGAPSGELFF
d_call: NA; clone_size: NA; j_call: TRBJ2-7; v_call: TRBV2; cdr3_length: 15; cdr3_nt: TGTGCCAGCCCCCCAGGGAGGTCCATCTCCTACGAGCAGTACTTC; cdr3_aa: CASPPGRSISYEQYF
d_call: TRBD1; clone_size: once; j_call: TRBJ2-1; v_call: TRBV12-5; cdr3_length: 14; cdr3_nt: TGTGCTAGTGGTCTGGGGACAGGCAGGACTGAGCAGTTCTTC; cdr3_aa: CASGLGTGRTEQFF
d_call: NA; clone_size: once; j_call: TRBJ2-5; v_call: TRBV5-1; cdr3_length: 16; cdr3_nt: TGCGCCAGCAGCTTGGCCAGAGGTTCCTCACAAGAGACCCAGTACTTC; cdr3_aa: CASSLARGSSQETQYF
d_call: NA; clone_size: NA; j_call: TRBJ2-3; v_call: TRBV11-3; cdr3_length: 13; cdr3_nt: TGTGCCAGCAGCTTAACTTCGACAGATACGCAGTATTTT; cdr3_aa: CASSLTSTDTQYF
d_call: NA; clone_size: NA; j_call: TRBJ1-3; v_call: TRBV25-1; cdr3_length: 13; cdr3_nt: TGTGCCAGCAGTGCAGGGGCTGGAAACACCATATATTTT; cdr3_aa: CASSAGAGNTIYF
d_call: NA; clone_size: NA; j_call: TRBJ2-6; v_call: TRBV19; cdr3_length: 15; cdr3_nt: TGTGCCAGTAGTATAGGCACTATGGGGGCCAACGTCCTGACTTTC; cdr3_aa: CASSIGTMGANVLTF
d_call: NA; clone_size: NA; j_call: TRBJ2-3; v_call: TRBV7-2; cdr3_length: 15; cdr3_nt: TGTGCCAGCAGCTCGGGACTCCGACTCACAGATACGCAGTATTTT; cdr3_aa: CASSSGLRLTDTQYF
d_call: NA; clone_size: NA; j_call: TRBJ1-5; v_call: TRBV2; cdr3_length: 14; cdr3_nt: TGTGCCAGCAGTGGAGGTCTTAGCAATCAGCCCCAGCATTTT; cdr3_aa: CASSGGLSNQPQHF
d_call: NA; clone_size: NA; j_call: TRBJ1-5; v_call: TRBV2; cdr3_length: 16; cdr3_nt: TGTGCCAGCAGTACCCCTATCAGAGGGAGCAATCAGCCCCAGCATTTT; cdr3_aa: CASSTPIRGSNQPQHF
d_call: NA; clone_size: NA; j_call: TRBJ2-7; v_call: TRBV27; cdr3_length: 14; cdr3_nt: TGTGCCAGCAGTTCTGGGAGTTGGATGGACGAGCAGTACTTC; cdr3_aa: CASSSGSWMDEQYF
d_call: NA; clone_size: NA; j_call: TRBJ2-7; v_call: TRBV7-9; cdr3_length: 12; cdr3_nt: TGTGCCAGCAGCTTAGAGTGGCACGAGCAGTACTTC; cdr3_aa: CASSLEWHEQYF
d_call: NA; clone_size: NA; j_call: TRBJ2-1; v_call: TRBV9; cdr3_length: 13; cdr3_nt: TGTGCCAGCAGCGCCGACAATAACAATGAGCAGTTCTTC; cdr3_aa: CASSADNNNEQFF
d_call: TRBD2; clone_size: once; j_call: TRBJ2-5; v_call: TRBV7-6; cdr3_length: 15; cdr3_nt: TGTGCCAGCAGCGCAAGACTAGCGGCGTTAGAGACCCAGTACTTC; cdr3_aa: CASSARLAALETQYF
d_call: TRBD1; clone_size: NA; j_call: TRBJ2-7; v_call: TRBV5-1; cdr3_length: 13; cdr3_nt: TGCGCCAGCGGCGAGGACAGGTCCTACGAGCAGTACTTC; cdr3_aa: CASGEDRSYEQYF
d_call: NA; clone_size: NA; j_call: TRBJ2-3; v_call: TRBV4-2; cdr3_length: 17; cdr3_nt: TGTGCCAGCAGCCAAGTACTAGGAGCGCCTAGCACAGATACGCAGTATTTT; cdr3_aa: CASSQVLGAPSTDTQYF
d_call: NA; clone_size: once; j_call: TRBJ1-5; v_call: TRBV6-7; cdr3_length: 16; cdr3_nt: TGTGCCAGCAGTTACTCCAACAGGGTCTTAGGCCAGCCCCAGCATTTT; cdr3_aa: CASSYSNRVLGQPQHF
d_call: TRBD1; clone_size: once; j_call: TRBJ2-7; v_call: TRBV28; cdr3_length: 15; cdr3_nt: TGTGCCAGCAGTTTACCGGACAGGGGTCCAAACGAGCAGTACTTC; cdr3_aa: CASSLPDRGPNEQYF
d_call: TRBD1; clone_size: once; j_call: TRBJ2-1; v_call: TRBV2; cdr3_length: 12; cdr3_nt: TGTGCCAGCAGAACAGACAGGGGGGAACTGTTCTTC; cdr3_aa: CASRTDRGELFF
d_call: TRBD2; clone_size: NA; j_call: TRBJ2-3; v_call: TRBV2; cdr3_length: 18; cdr3_nt: TGTGCCAACCTCAAGGCCAGCGGGAGTCCCCCTTGGACAGATACGCAGTATTTT; cdr3_aa: CANLKASGSPPWTDTQYF
d_call: NA; clone_size: NA; j_call: TRBJ2-3; v_call: TRBV9; cdr3_length: 15; cdr3_nt: TGTGCCAGCAGCGCTATGGACAGCAGAACAGATACGCAGTATTTT; cdr3_aa: CASSAMDSRTDTQYF
d_call: NA; clone_size: NA; j_call: TRBJ1-2; v_call: TRBV4-3; cdr3_length: 12; cdr3_nt: TGCGCCAGCAGCCAAGGAGGGAGCGACTACACCTTC; cdr3_aa: CASSQGGSDYTF
d_call: TRBD1; clone_size: NA; j_call: TRBJ2-3; v_call: TRBV28; cdr3_length: 14; cdr3_nt: TGTGCCAGCGATCAGGGGGCTGGGGCAGATACGCAGTATTTT; cdr3_aa: CASDQGAGADTQYF
d_call: NA; clone_size: NA; j_call: TRBJ1-4; v_call: TRBV27; cdr3_length: 14; cdr3_nt: TGTGCCAGCAGTCCAGGGCGGACTAATGAAAAACTGTTTTTT; cdr3_aa: CASSPGRTNEKLFF